What follows are 26 T cell receptor beta chains derived from one specimen sequenced in a study of cytomegalovirus exposure and HLA in healthy donors. The study ran its PCR with 60 Vbeta and 13 Jbeta primers. The method was immunoSEQ multiplex PCR; TCRdb's version includes in-frame clones alone and lacks a portion of them. The sample carries 70,000 to 95,000 clones, approximately 80% recorded once. The sequencing sample was made of PBMCs. These receptors came from a man in his forties or fifties in good health and CMV-seronegative.

The chain is built from TRBV4-1 and TRBJ2-5, with 8 nucleotides matching TRBD2. Trimming cost V 0 bases and J 8 bases; bases outside gene matches: 11. Germline V CDR1 and CDR2: MGHRA, YSYEKL. This CDR3 comprises 16 residues. CDR3 loop: CASSQDRGLAGITQYF. The CDR3 bases are TGCGCCAGCAGCCAAGATCGGGGGCTAGCGGGTATTACCCAGTACTTC.

This clone appeared a single time. This chain links TRBV4-1 with TRBJ2-1, with D perhaps TRBD2 (6 bases). The CDR3 extends over 15 amino acids. Trimming stripped 0 bases from V and 4 bases from J, with 10 bases between. The germline gives CDR1 MGHRA, CDR2 YSYEKL. CDR3: CASSQEGTSYNEQFF. CDR3 nucleotide sequence: TGCGCCAGCAGCCAAGAGGGGACTTCTTACAATGAGCAGTTCTTC.

The chain links TRBV7-9 to TRBJ2-1; tentative D call: TRBD1 (7 bases). This CDR3 has 16 amino acids. V dropped 0 bases and J dropped 2 bases, with 11 bases sitting between them. Germline lookup yields CDR1 SEHNR and CDR2 FQNEAQ (reference sequence). The CDR3 region has the DNA TGTGCCAGCAGCTTAGCAGCAGGGGGGCCCTACAATGAGCAGTTCTTC. It is translated as CASSLAAGGPYNEQFF.

This clone was seen just once. The junction and the germline gene differ at one end; a read error may be behind it. V gene TRBV7-7 combines with J gene TRBJ2-5; tentatively, D is TRBD2 (7 bases). This CDR3 has 15 residues. CDR1 SSHAT and CDR2 FNYEAQ come from the germline V gene (reference sequence). The CDR3 reads CASSQNPQGGGTQYF. The CDR3 DNA sequence: TGTGCTAGCAGCCAGAACCCACAGGGCGGGGGGACCCAGTACTTC.

The chain joins TRBV5-5 to TRBJ1-2; D might be TRBD1 (5 bases). Trimming removed 3 bases from V and 12 bases from J, with 15 bases in between. Germline CDR1 is SGHKS and CDR2 is YYEKEE (reference sequence). The CDR3 consists of 12 residues. CDR3: CASSSSRAYNTF. Here the CDR3 DNA reads TGTGCCAGCAGCTCCTCCAGGGCATACAACACCTTC. The whole variable domain, filled in from reference TRBV5-5 and TRBJ1-2, reads DAGVTQSPTHLIKTRGQQVTLRCSPISGHKSVSWYQQVLGQGPQFIFQYYEKEERGRGNFPDRFSARQFPNYSSELNVNALLLGDSALYLCASSSSRAYNTFGSGTRLTVV.

The gene calls are TRBV28 and TRBJ1-2; 8 nucleotides line up with TRBD1. The germline gives CDR1 MDHEN, CDR2 SYDVKM. J was trimmed by 8 bases and V by 5 bases; bases with no gene match: 7. The CDR3 consists of 13 residues. CDR3 in DNA: TGTGCCAGCAGTGGTCAGGGGGCGGAAGGCTACACCTTC. It specifies CASSGQGAEGYTF.

V is TRBV6-1 and J is TRBJ2-2, with TRBD2 identical over 9 bases. Germline CDR1 MNHNS, CDR2 SASEGT. There are 15 residues in the CDR3. V lost 7 bases to trimming and J lost 5 bases; unmatched junction nucleotides: 8. The CDR3 DNA sequence: TGTGCCAGCAAAGAAGCGGGGGGAAGAACCGGGGAGCTGTTTTTT. It codes for CASKEAGGRTGELFF.

V and J are TRBV11-1 and TRBJ2-6; TRBD1 matches at 7 bases. The CDR3 runs to 15 residues. Germline values: CDR1 SGHAT, CDR2 FQDESV (reference sequence). Trimming took 1 base from V and 6 from J; bases not matched to a gene: 3. The CDR3 DNA reads as TGTGCCAGCAGCTTAGAGCAGGGGGTGGCCAACGTCCTGACTTTC. Amino acids: CASSLEQGVANVLTF.

The chain carries TRBV6-5 and TRBJ1-2; the D is unclear. This CDR3 is 14 amino acids long. The germline V gene has CDR1 MNHEY and CDR2 SVGAGI. Trimming shortened V by 2 bases and J by 7 bases, and 14 bases separated the two germline ends. CDR3 sequence (DNA): TGTGCCAGCAGTTACGATGGCCGTCATGGTGGCTACACCTTC. Protein sequence: CASSYDGRHGGYTF.

The CDR3 protein is CAWAPGQINEQFF. The CDR3, as DNA: TGTGCCTGGGCCCCGGGACAAATCAATGAGCAGTTCTTC. The chain combines TRBV30 with TRBJ2-1, with a possible D match to TRBD1 (6 bases). Germline loops: CDR1 GTSNPN, CDR2 SVGIG (reference sequence). The CDR3 runs 13 residues. The V gene lost 5 bases and the J gene lost 6 bases, with 14 bases spanning the gap.

The chain uses TRBV7-9 and TRBJ1-1, with D possibly being TRBD1 (5 bases). Germline CDR1 SEHNR, CDR2 FQNEAQ (reference sequence). V was pared by 1 base and J by 0 bases, with 9 bases between. The CDR3 has 15 residues. The CDR3 region has the DNA TGTGCCAGCAGCTTAGGGGCCAGGGTGAACACTGAAGCTTTCTTT. Translating it yields CASSLGARVNTEAFF.

With regard to this clone: The sample carries other DNA sequences with the same CDR3. CDR3 amino acids: CASSDSSGGADTQYF. The CDR3 DNA sequence: TGTGCCAGCAGTGACTCTAGCGGGGGGGCCGATACGCAGTATTTT. The J gene is TRBJ2-3, the V gene TRBV6-4; 11 nucleotides align to TRBD2. V was pared by 0 bases and J by 6 bases, with 2 bases of the junction left unmatched. Looked up from germline, CDR1 is MRHNA and CDR2 is SNTAGT. CDR3 size: 15 residues.

This clone was seen just once. The genes are TRBV14 and TRBJ1-5; 7 bases line up with TRBD1. Trimming at V came to 1 base and at J to 6 bases, leaving 3 bases not matched to a gene. Germline assignment: CDR1 SGHDN and CDR2 FVKESK. The CDR3 covers 14 residues. The CDR3 DNA sequence: TGTGCCAGCAGCCAAGTGGCAGGGGGTCAGCCCCAGCATTTT. It encodes CASSQVAGGQPQHF.

This clone was seen once. V gene TRBV7-2 combines with J gene TRBJ1-2; weak D call: TRBD1 (5 bases). Germline V gene data show CDR1 as SGHTA and CDR2 as FQGNSA. V lost 4 bases, J lost 1 base, and 10 bases lay in between. The CDR3 is 14 amino acids. The CDR3 sequence is CASSSRGYNYGYTF. Here the CDR3 DNA reads TGTGCCAGCAGCTCTAGGGGCTATAACTATGGCTACACCTTC.

This sequence joins TRBV30 and TRBJ1-2; 9 positions match TRBD1. In germline, CDR1 is GTSNPN, CDR2 SVGIG (reference sequence). V was clipped by 4 bases and J by 5 bases; unmatched bases: 5. The CDR3 spans 13 residues. CDR3 nucleotides: TGTGCCTGGATCTTAGACAGGGGGTATGGCTACACCTTC. It translates to CAWILDRGYGYTF.

The V gene is TRBV18, the J gene TRBJ1-2; 7 bases are shared with TRBD1. V lost 0 bases to trimming and J lost 8 bases; unmatched junction nucleotides: 3. CDR1 is KGHSH and CDR2 is LQKENI in the germline V gene. The CDR3 extends over 13 amino acids. The CDR3 nucleotides read TGTGCCAGCTCACCACCAGGGGGCGAGGGCTACACCTTC. This translates into CASSPPGGEGYTF.

V usage is TRBV7-2 and J usage is TRBJ1-2, with D maybe TRBD1 (6 bases). Germline V gives CDR1 SGHTA, CDR2 FQGNSA. V shed 5 bases and J shed 4 bases, with 20 bases lying between them. The CDR3 spans 16 residues. CDR3 bases: TGTGCCAGCAGCCTAGGGGGAGGTAATCAGGGCTATGGCTACACCTTC. The encoded protein is CASSLGGGNQGYGYTF.

This clone was seen a handful of times. The identical CDR3 is also encoded by other nucleotide sequences in the sample. The V and J genes are TRBV6-5 and TRBJ1-1; D may be TRBD1 (5 bases). The CDR3 runs 12 residues. V was pared by 5 bases and J by 5 bases, with 9 bases between. Looked up from germline, CDR1 is MNHEY and CDR2 is SVGAGI. CDR3 region: CASSGGGTEAFF. The CDR3 DNA reads as TGTGCCAGCAGTGGGGGGGGTACTGAAGCTTTCTTT.

The rearrangement uses TRBV7-2 and TRBJ1-2; unclear D gene. The CDR3 consists of 13 residues. CDR1 is SGHTA, CDR2 FQGNSA, per germline. Deletions cut 4 bases from V and 2 bases from J, with 8 bases between. The CDR3 bases are TGTGCCAGCAGCTATGACTCAAACTATGGCTACACCTTC. Translated, it gives CASSYDSNYGYTF.

The genes are TRBV5-1 and TRBJ2-3, with 9 bases identical to TRBD1. The germline gives CDR1 SGHRS, CDR2 YFSETQ. CDR3 size: 17 residues. Unmatched junction bases numbered 12, after V lost 5 bases and J lost 2 bases. CDR3: CASRLSTGGSNTDTQYF. In DNA, the CDR3 is TGCGCCAGCAGATTATCTACAGGGGGCTCAAACACAGATACGCAGTATTTT. Drawing the rest from reference TRBV5-1 and TRBJ2-3, the complete variable domain is KAGVTQTPRYLIKTRGQQVTLSCSPISGHRSVSWYQQTPGQGLQFLFEYFSETQRNKGNFPGRFSGRQFSNSRSEMNVSTLELGDSALYLCASRLSTGGSNTDTQYFGPGTRLTVL.

This clone was seen a few times. The V and J genes are TRBV4-2 and TRBJ1-3; TRBD1 aligns across 10 bases. Germline V gives CDR1 LGHNA, CDR2 YNFKEQ. This CDR3 contains 15 residues. Trimming cost V 5 bases and J 2 bases; bases outside gene matches: 3. The CDR3 here is CASSSGTGAGNTIYF. Written as DNA, the CDR3 is TGTGCCAGCAGCTCGGGGACAGGGGCTGGAAACACCATATATTTT.

V is TRBV20-1 and J is TRBJ2-7, with D possibly being TRBD2 (6 bases). CDR1 is DFQATT and CDR2 is SNEGSKA in the germline V gene (reference sequence). The V end was cut by 4 bases, the J end by 3 bases, with 7 bases between. There are 11 residues in the CDR3. CDR3 sequence reads: CSAIGGYEQYF. The CDR3 DNA follows: TGCAGTGCTATCGGGGGCTACGAGCAGTACTTC.

This clone was seen a handful of times. The CDR3 region is CASSGGQGNTGELFF. The CDR3 coding sequence is TGTGCCAGCAGCGGAGGACAGGGAAACACCGGGGAGCTGTTTTTT. The chain links TRBV2 to TRBJ2-2, with TRBD1 matching over 8 bases. The germline CDR1 and CDR2 sequences are SNHLY and FYNNEI. V dropped 6 bases and J dropped 2; count of bases not matched to a gene: 5. The CDR3 runs to 15 residues. Combining the CDR3 with reference TRBV2 and TRBJ2-2 gives the whole variable domain EPEVTQTPSHQVTQMGQEVILRCVPISNHLYFYWYRQILGQKVEFLVSFYNNEISEKSEIFDDQFSVERPDGSNFTLKIRSTKLEDSAMYFCASSGGQGNTGELFFGEGSRLTVL.

The chain links TRBV7-9 to TRBJ2-7; 8 bases line up with TRBD2. V dropped 5 bases and J dropped 4; count of bases not matched to a gene: 10. The V gene's germline CDR1 is SEHNR and CDR2 FQNEAQ (reference sequence). The CDR3 is made up of 15 amino acids. The chain's CDR3 is CASSRVSGGRYEQYF. The CDR3 bases are TGTGCCAGCAGCCGTGTCAGCGGGGGCCGATACGAGCAGTACTTC.

The chain employs TRBV5-5 and TRBJ1-5; 10 bases fit TRBD1. Germline assignment: CDR1 SGHKS and CDR2 YYEKEE (reference sequence). With 4 bases clipped from V and 2 bases from J, the junction kept 9 bases outside the gene matches. The CDR3 is 17 residues long. The CDR3 protein is CASSTGTGANRNQPQHF. For the CDR3, the DNA is TGTGCCAGCAGCACTGGGACAGGGGCTAATCGCAATCAGCCCCAGCATTTT.

The chain recombines TRBV6-1 with TRBJ2-3; 9 nucleotides agree with TRBD2. The CDR3 has 15 residues. With 7 bases clipped from V and 4 bases from J, the junction kept 9 bases outside the gene matches. CDR1 is MNHNS and CDR2 is SASEGT in the germline V gene. The CDR3 DNA sequence: TGTGCCAGCATGTCGGGCGGGGGGGCGTCAGATACGCAGTATTTT. Amino acids: CASMSGGGASDTQYF.